This T cell receptor (beta chain) was identified during a study of blood T cell repertoires in COVID-19. For the study at large: From the United States, Italy and Spain came samples of acute and convalescent COVID-19.

This CDR3 has 13 amino acids. The V end was cut by 5 bases, the J end by 6 bases, with 13 bases between. Germline-derived CDR1 and CDR2 are MNHEY and SVGAGI. In the original processing: Reference gene primers were amplified, and this amplification served to estimate nucleated cell counts. TCRdb's copy holds only in-frame clones and misses some; the assay was immunoSEQ multiplex PCR. The V and J calls and clone size come from that table; D and trimming were worked out from the DNA. The table records about 89,000 clones, 87% of them present only once. J is TRBJ1-1 and V is TRBV6-5; D call uncertain. Input material: peripheral blood. The clonotype comes from a male donor with acute or convalescent COVID-19. CDR3 protein: CASSIYPRAEAFF. CDR3 nucleotides: TGTGCCAGCAGTATCTACCCACGGGCTGAAGCTTTCTTT.